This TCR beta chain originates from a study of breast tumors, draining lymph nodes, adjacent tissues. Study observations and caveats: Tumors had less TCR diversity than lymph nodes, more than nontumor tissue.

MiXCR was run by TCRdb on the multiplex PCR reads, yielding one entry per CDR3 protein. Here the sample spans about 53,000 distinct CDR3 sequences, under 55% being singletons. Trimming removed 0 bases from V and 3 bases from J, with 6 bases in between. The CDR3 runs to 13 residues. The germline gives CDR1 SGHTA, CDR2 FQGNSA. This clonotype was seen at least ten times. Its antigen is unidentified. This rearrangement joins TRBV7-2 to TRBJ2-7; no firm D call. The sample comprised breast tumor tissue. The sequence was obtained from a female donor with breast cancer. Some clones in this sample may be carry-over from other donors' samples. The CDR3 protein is CASSLALDYEQYF. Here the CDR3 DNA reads TGTGCCAGCAGCTTAGCGCTGGACTACGAGCAGTACTTC.